This T cell receptor (beta chain) was captured in a study of control samples from healthy donors and cancer patients. Generated by immunoSEQ multiplex PCR, the TCRdb table keeps only in-frame clones and is missing some. This sample carries approximately 120,000 clones, roughly 84% of them seen once, and the ten largest clones take more than 8%. Germline V gene lookup returns CDR1 SGHDT and CDR2 YYEEEE. This CDR3 has 14 amino acids. Trimming pared 2 bases from V and 7 bases from J, leaving 13 bases between. Sequencing input: blood. The chain is built from TRBV5-6 and TRBJ1-3; D gene unclear. This TCR came from a man aged 40-49 years in good health. The CDR3 region is CASSFGFGSNTIYF. The CDR3 nucleotides read TGTGCCAGCAGCTTCGGTTTTGGGTCCAACACCATATATTTT. Filled out from reference TRBV5-6 and TRBJ1-3, the complete variable domain reads DAGVTQSPTHLIKTRGQQVTLRCSPKSGHDTVSWYQQALGQGPQFIFQYYEEEERQRGNFPDRFSGHQFPNYSSELNVNALLLGDSALYLCASSFGFGSNTIYFGEGSWLTVV.